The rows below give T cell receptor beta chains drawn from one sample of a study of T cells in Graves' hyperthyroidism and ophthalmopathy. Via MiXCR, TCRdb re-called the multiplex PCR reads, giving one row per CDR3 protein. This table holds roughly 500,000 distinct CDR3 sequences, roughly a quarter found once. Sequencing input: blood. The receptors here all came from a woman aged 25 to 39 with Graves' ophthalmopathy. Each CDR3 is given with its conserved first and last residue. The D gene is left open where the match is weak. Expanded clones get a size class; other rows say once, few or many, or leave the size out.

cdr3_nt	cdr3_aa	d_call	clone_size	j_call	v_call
TGTGCCAGCAGTTTATCCTACGGGAATCAGCCCCAGCATTTT	CASSLSYGNQPQHF	-	many	TRBJ1-5	TRBV27
TGTGCCACCAGCAGAGGGGACAGGGGGGCCTACGAGCAGTACTTC	CATSRGDRGAYEQYF	TRBD1	many	TRBJ2-7	TRBV15
TGTGCCAGTAGTATAGGAGATCGACTCAGCTCTGGGGCCAACGTCCTGACTTTC	CASSIGDRLSSGANVLTF	-	-	TRBJ2-6	TRBV19
TGTGCCAGCAGCTCCGGGACAGGGCGATACGAGCAGTACTTC	CASSSGTGRYEQYF	TRBD1	many	TRBJ2-7	TRBV11-2
TGTGCCAGCAGCTTCTACAGGGTACACTATGGCTACACCTTC	CASSFYRVHYGYTF	-	few	TRBJ1-2	TRBV5-4
TGTGCCAGCATTCCAATCGGACCGATCAAGGGGGATCATTTTCAGCCCCAGCATTTT	CASIPIGPIKGDHFQPQHF	-	few	TRBJ1-5	TRBV27
TGCAGTGCTTACCGAACGGTCACTGAAGCTTTCTTT	CSAYRTVTEAFF	-	few	TRBJ1-1	TRBV20-1
TGTGCCAGCAGCGGGACGCGAAAGACCTATGGCTACACCTTC	CASSGTRKTYGYTF	-	many	TRBJ1-2	TRBV6-1
TGTGCCAGCAGCCAAGGGCCCTCCTACGAGCAGTACTTC	CASSQGPSYEQYF	-	-	TRBJ2-7	TRBV9
TGTGCCAGCAAAAGTCTTGGAAGACAATTCAATAATCGCTATGGCTACACCTTC	CASKSLGRQFNNRYGYTF	-	few	TRBJ1-2	TRBV12-3/TRBV12-4
TGTGCCAGCAGTCCTTACCGAGGAAACACTGAAGCTTTCTTT	CASSPYRGNTEAFF	-	few	TRBJ1-1	TRBV6-1
TGTGCCAGTAGTATTTCCGGGGGTACTAGGACTGAAGCTTTCTTT	CASSISGGTRTEAFF	-	many	TRBJ1-1	TRBV19
TGTGCCAGCAGTTTAACGGGCGGGAGTACCTACGAGCAGTACTTC	CASSLTGGSTYEQYF	TRBD2	-	TRBJ2-7	TRBV27
TGTGCCATCAGTGAGCTTTGGACTTCGAACACCGGGGAGCTGTTTTTT	CAISELWTSNTGELFF	-	-	TRBJ2-2	TRBV10-3
TGTGCCAGCAGTTACTGGGCTAGCGGGGAAGGAGAGACCCAGTACTTC	CASSYWASGEGETQYF	TRBD2	many	TRBJ2-5	TRBV6-2/TRBV6-3
TGTGCCAGCAGTCTCCCACCCGGGCTGAACACTGAAGCTTTCTTT	CASSLPPGLNTEAFF	-	few	TRBJ1-1	TRBV6-1
TGTGCCAGCAGCTTCATCCGAATGGAAGCTTTCTTT	CASSFIRMEAFF	-	few	TRBJ1-1	TRBV11-1
TGTGCCAGCAGTTTATGGGGCAGCCAAAAGCCCCAGCATTTT	CASSLWGSQKPQHF	-	many	TRBJ1-5	TRBV27
TGTGCCAGCAGACTGCGGGAAGCCCTTCACTACGAGCAGTACTTC	CASRLREALHYEQYF	-	few	TRBJ2-7	TRBV28
TGTGCCATCAGGAGGACTAGCGGAATCTATACCTCCTACGAGCAGTACTTC	CAIRRTSGIYTSYEQYF	TRBD2	many	TRBJ2-7	TRBV10-3
TGCGCCAGCAGCCAAGATTGGAGCTCCTACGAGCAGTACTTC	CASSQDWSSYEQYF	-	many	TRBJ2-7	TRBV4-3
TGTGCCAGCTCACTGTCGACGGCTAGCTCTGGAAACACCATATATTTT	CASSLSTASSGNTIYF	-	few	TRBJ1-3	TRBV18
TGTGCCAGCAGCTTATACAGGAATCAGCCCCAGCATTTT	CASSLYRNQPQHF	-	many	TRBJ1-5	TRBV7-9
TGTGCCAGCAGTCGACGGACTAGCGGGGGTCGGGAGCAGTACTTC	CASSRRTSGGREQYF	TRBD2	-	TRBJ2-7	TRBV27
TGCAGTGCTAGACCCAGGGCCTACACTGAAGCTTTCTTT	CSARPRAYTEAFF	-	many	TRBJ1-1	TRBV20-1
TGTGCCAGCAGCACGAGCGGGGGGGCCGAGGAGACCCAGTACTTC	CASSTSGGAEETQYF	TRBD2	-	TRBJ2-5	TRBV7-2
TGTGCCACCAGCAGAGATGGCAGGGTCAGCTATGGCTACACCTTC	CATSRDGRVSYGYTF	-	many	TRBJ1-2	TRBV15
TGCGCCAGCAGCCCACCGGGACTCGCGGGCTACACCTTC	CASSPPGLAGYTF	-	many	TRBJ1-2	TRBV5-1
TGTGCCAGCAAGCAACGGGGGTGGGATGGCTACACCTTC	CASKQRGWDGYTF	-	many	TRBJ1-2	TRBV27
TGTGCCAGCAGTTTCGCGGACAGGACCCGCTACGAGCAGTACTTC	CASSFADRTRYEQYF	TRBD1	-	TRBJ2-7	TRBV28
TGTGCCAGCAGACCGACAGGGAGGAGCTACGAGCAGTACTTC	CASRPTGRSYEQYF	-	many	TRBJ2-7	TRBV6-1
TGTGCCATCGGCGACCCTGCTTTCTCCGGGACAGGGGTGCAGTACTTC	CAIGDPAFSGTGVQYF	TRBD1	-	TRBJ2-7	TRBV10-3
TGTGCCAGCAGACCAGACCCGGGATCCTATGGCTACACCTTC	CASRPDPGSYGYTF	-	-	TRBJ1-2	TRBV6-2/TRBV6-3
TGTGCCAGCAGTTGGACAGCCTACGAGCAGTACTTC	CASSWTAYEQYF	-	many	TRBJ2-7	TRBV6-5
TGTGCCAGCAGTGAAGCGTACAGCTCCCCTATACCACACTATGGCTACACCTTC	CASSEAYSSPIPHYGYTF	-	many	TRBJ1-2	TRBV6-1
TGTGCCAGCAGTTACGATGGGGACAGGGCCTCCATTCAGTACTTC	CASSYDGDRASIQYF	TRBD1	many	TRBJ2-4	TRBV6-2/TRBV6-3
TGTGCCAGCCAGAATCCTCCGGGACAGGGGGCGCAGGGCTACACCTTC	CASQNPPGQGAQGYTF	TRBD1	-	TRBJ1-2	TRBV6-2/TRBV6-3
TGTGCCAGCAGCCTACGGACAGGGGCCACCGGGGAGCTGTTTTTT	CASSLRTGATGELFF	TRBD1	-	TRBJ2-2	TRBV7-6
TGCGCCAGCAGCCAAGGTCAGTGGTACGAGCAGTACTTC	CASSQGQWYEQYF	-	few	TRBJ2-7	TRBV4-1
TGTGCCAGTAGTATAGTGGGCAGGGAGGGAGCCGGGGAGCTGTTTTTT	CASSIVGREGAGELFF	TRBD2	many	TRBJ2-2	TRBV19
TGTGCCATCAGTGACAACGCCAGGGACACTGAAGCTTTCTTT	CAISDNARDTEAFF	-	many	TRBJ1-1	TRBV10-3
TGCGCCAGCAGCGATGGTCCAGGTCAGCCCCAGCATTTT	CASSDGPGQPQHF	-	once	TRBJ1-5	TRBV5-1
TGTGCCAGCAGCGCGGCAGTTGAATATAGCAATCAGCCCCAGCATTTT	CASSAAVEYSNQPQHF	-	few	TRBJ1-5	TRBV11-2
TGTGCCAGCAGCCAATACCGTTGGCGCTACGAGCAGTACTTC	CASSQYRWRYEQYF	-	many	TRBJ2-7	TRBV7-2
TGTGCCAGCTCACCGGGACAGTCCACCGGGGAGCTGTTTTTT	CASSPGQSTGELFF	TRBD1	-	TRBJ2-2	TRBV18
TGTGCCAGCTCACCACTCGGACAGGGATATTACGAGCAGTACTTC	CASSPLGQGYYEQYF	TRBD1	many	TRBJ2-7	TRBV18
TGTGCCAGCAGTGCCGGGACAGGGGAGGAGGAGCTGTTTTTT	CASSAGTGEEELFF	TRBD1	few	TRBJ2-2	TRBV12-3/TRBV12-4
TGTGCCAGCACGGAGCATTACCAAGAGACCCAGTACTTC	CASTEHYQETQYF	-	many	TRBJ2-5	TRBV6-2/TRBV6-3
TGTGCCAGCAGTCCCCCTCGACAGGGGGGAGTCTATGGCTACACCTTC	CASSPPRQGGVYGYTF	TRBD1	few	TRBJ1-2	TRBV12-3/TRBV12-4